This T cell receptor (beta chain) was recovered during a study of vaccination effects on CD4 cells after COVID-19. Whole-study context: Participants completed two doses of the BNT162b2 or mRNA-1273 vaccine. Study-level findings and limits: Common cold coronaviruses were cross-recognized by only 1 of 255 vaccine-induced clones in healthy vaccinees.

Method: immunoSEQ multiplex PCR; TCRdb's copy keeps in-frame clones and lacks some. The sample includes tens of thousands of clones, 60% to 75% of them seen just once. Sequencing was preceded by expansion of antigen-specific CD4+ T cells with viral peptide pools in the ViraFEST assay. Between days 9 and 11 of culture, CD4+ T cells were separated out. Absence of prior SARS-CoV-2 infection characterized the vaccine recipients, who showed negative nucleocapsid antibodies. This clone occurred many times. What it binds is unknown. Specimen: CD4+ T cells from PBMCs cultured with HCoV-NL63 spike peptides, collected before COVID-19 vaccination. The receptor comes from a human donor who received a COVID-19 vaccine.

The CDR3 reads CASSSPGRSNSPLHF. The CDR3 coding sequence is TGTGCCAGTAGTTCTCCGGGACGGAGTAATTCACCCCTCCACTTT. The V gene is TRBV19, the J gene TRBJ1-6; a weak D match, TRBD1 (5 bases). V lost 5 bases, J lost 6 bases, and 14 bases lay in between. CDR3 length equals 15 residues. In germline, CDR1 is LNHDA, CDR2 SQIVND (reference sequence).